This TCR beta chain was identified in a study of T cell responses to AZD1222 COVID-19 vaccine. Findings of the study overall: Repertoires in all cases were sampled only once the peak T cell response had passed. The donor group comprised mostly white British people and more females; the analysis possibly underestimated clonal diversity.

The assay was immunoSEQ multiplex PCR, and TCRdb's table has in-frame clones only and misses some. The sample records some 200,000 clones, more than 80% being singletons. Of note for this clone: The antigen remains undetermined.

The TCR sequence derives from an adult in good health. The sequenced sample was peripheral blood, obtained on day 0 of AZD1222 vaccination.

Here the CDR3 DNA reads TGTGCCAGCAGTCCACATAACCAAGCTGGCTACACCTTC. Its protein is CASSPHNQAGYTF. The chain combines TRBV27 with TRBJ1-2; D uncertain. The CDR3 has 13 amino acids. The germline CDR1 and CDR2 sequences are MNHEY and SMNVEV (reference sequence). Trimming took 5 bases from V and 7 from J, leaving 14 bases between them.